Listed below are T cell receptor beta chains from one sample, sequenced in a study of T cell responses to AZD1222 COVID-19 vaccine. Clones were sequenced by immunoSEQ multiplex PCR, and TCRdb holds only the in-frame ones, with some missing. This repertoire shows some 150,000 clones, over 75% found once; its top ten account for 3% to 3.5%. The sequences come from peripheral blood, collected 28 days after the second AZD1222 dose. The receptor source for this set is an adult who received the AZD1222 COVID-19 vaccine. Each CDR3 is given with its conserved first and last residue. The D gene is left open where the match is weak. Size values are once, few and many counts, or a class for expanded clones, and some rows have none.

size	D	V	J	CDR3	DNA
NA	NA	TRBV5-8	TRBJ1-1	CASSTRGPSGTEAFF	TGTGCCAGCAGCACACGGGGCCCCAGCGGCACTGAAGCTTTCTTT
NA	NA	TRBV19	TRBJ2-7	CASSIGSSGEQYF	TGTGCCAGTAGTATAGGGTCCTCGGGGGAGCAGTACTTC
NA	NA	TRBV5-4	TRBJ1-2	CASSSLIFGGFGGYTF	TGTGCCAGCAGCTCGCTGATATTCGGGGGCTTTGGGGGCTACACCTTC
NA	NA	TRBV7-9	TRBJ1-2	CASSPPFQGGNNYGYTF	TGTGCCAGCAGCCCTCCTTTTCAGGGAGGGAACAACTATGGCTACACCTTC
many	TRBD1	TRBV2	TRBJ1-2	CASRFTGTGRINYGYTF	TGTGCCAGCCGATTCACTGGGACAGGGAGAATAAACTATGGCTACACCTTC
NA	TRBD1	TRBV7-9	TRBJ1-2	CASSLAGGQPYGYTF	TGTGCCAGCAGCTTAGCCGGGGGACAGCCGTATGGCTACACCTTC
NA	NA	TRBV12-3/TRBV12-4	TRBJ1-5	CASSLGNQPQHF	TGTGCCAGCAGTTTAGGTAATCAGCCCCAGCATTTT
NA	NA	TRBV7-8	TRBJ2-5	CASSRRRGVGETQYF	TGTGCCAGCAGCCGAAGGCGTGGCGTAGGGGAGACCCAGTACTTC
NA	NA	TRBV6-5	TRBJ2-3	CAGTVSHTDTQYF	TGTGCCGGCACAGTTTCTCACACAGATACGCAGTATTTT
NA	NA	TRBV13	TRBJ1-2	CASTPWESRTRDGYTF	TGTGCCAGCACCCCGTGGGAGAGCAGGACTAGGGATGGCTACACCTTC
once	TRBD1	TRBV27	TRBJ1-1	CASSFGQALNMNTEAFF	TGTGCCAGCAGTTTCGGACAGGCCCTTAACATGAACACTGAAGCTTTCTTT
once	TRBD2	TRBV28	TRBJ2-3	CASGLAGGADTQYF	TGTGCCAGCGGTTTAGCGGGAGGGGCCGATACGCAGTATTTT
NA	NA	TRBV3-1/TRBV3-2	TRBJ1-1	CASSPGIGGGEAFF	TGTGCCAGCAGCCCTGGGATCGGGGGCGGTGAAGCTTTCTTT
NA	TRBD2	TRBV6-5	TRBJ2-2	CASRHSGVNTGELFF	TGTGCCAGCAGACATAGCGGGGTGAACACCGGGGAGCTGTTTTTT
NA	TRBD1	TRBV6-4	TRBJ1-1	CASSDSTGVTEAFF	TGTGCCAGCAGTGACTCGACAGGGGTCACTGAAGCTTTCTTT
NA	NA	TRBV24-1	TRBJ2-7	CATSRGWEQYF	TGTGCCACCAGCCGAGGGTGGGAGCAGTACTTC
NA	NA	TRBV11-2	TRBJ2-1	CASSFHPLQDRHYNEQFF	TGTGCCAGCAGCTTCCACCCCCTCCAGGACAGACATTACAATGAGCAGTTCTTC